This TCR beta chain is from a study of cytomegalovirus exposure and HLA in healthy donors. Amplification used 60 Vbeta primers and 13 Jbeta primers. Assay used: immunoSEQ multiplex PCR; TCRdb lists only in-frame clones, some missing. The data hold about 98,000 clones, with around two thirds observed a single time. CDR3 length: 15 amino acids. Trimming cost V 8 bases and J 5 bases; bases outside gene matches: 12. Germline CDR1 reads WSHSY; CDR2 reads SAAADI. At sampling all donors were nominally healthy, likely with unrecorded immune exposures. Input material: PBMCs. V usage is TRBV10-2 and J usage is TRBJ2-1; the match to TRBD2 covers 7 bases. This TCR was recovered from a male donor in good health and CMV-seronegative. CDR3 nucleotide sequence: TGCGCCAGCCTCCGGAATGGCGGGAGAGACAATGAGCAGTTCTTC. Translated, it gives CASLRNGGRDNEQFF.